This TCR beta chain emerged from a study of blood T cell repertoires in COVID-19. In the study overall: Material from acute and convalescent COVID-19 was sourced from the United States, Italy and Spain. PBMCs, B-cell-depleted T cells, or T cells were the source of the cDNA or gDNA that made up the material.

Authors' processing steps: For nucleated cells, counts were estimated from reference gene primer amplification. Sequencing used immunoSEQ multiplex PCR; TCRdb keeps in-frame clones, though not all of them. V and J calls and clone size come straight from that table; D and trimming were deduced from the DNA. Counted here are more than 200,000 clones, roughly 87% occurring once; the ten biggest clones make up roughly 3%. The V and J ends lost 5 bases and 2 bases respectively, with 9 bases between them. Germline assignment: CDR1 SEHNR and CDR2 FQNEAQ (reference sequence). The CDR3 length is 13 residues. The sequencing sample was made of peripheral blood. The J gene is TRBJ2-5, the V gene TRBV7-9; D is perhaps TRBD1 (5 bases). This clonotype was sampled from a young man with active or convalescent COVID-19. The CDR3 is CASSIDSQETQYF. The CDR3 DNA reads as TGTGCCAGCAGCATCGACAGTCAAGAGACCCAGTACTTC.